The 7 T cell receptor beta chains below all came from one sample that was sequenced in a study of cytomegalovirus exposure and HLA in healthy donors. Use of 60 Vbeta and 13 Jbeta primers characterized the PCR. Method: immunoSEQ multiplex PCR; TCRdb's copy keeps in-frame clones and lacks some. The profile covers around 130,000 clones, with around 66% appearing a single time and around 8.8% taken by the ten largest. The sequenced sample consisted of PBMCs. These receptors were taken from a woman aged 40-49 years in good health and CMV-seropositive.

CDR3 in amino acids: CASSLGWARGGPYEQYF. The CDR3 nucleotides read TGTGCCAGCAGCTTGGGTTGGGCGCGAGGGGGCCCGTACGAGCAGTACTTC. The genes are TRBV5-6 and TRBJ2-7; 7 bases match TRBD1. With V trimmed by 0 bases and J by 4 bases, 13 bases remained unmatched. The CDR3 spans 17 residues. The V gene's germline CDR1 is SGHDT and CDR2 YYEEEE.

The CDR3 DNA follows: TGCGCCAGCAGCAGGGGAACTAGCGGGGGGGGCAATGAGCAGTTCTTC. It translates to CASSRGTSGGGNEQFF. The chain joins TRBV5-1 to TRBJ2-1; TRBD2 aligns across 13 bases. Germline CDR1 and CDR2: SGHRS and YFSETQ. Trimming cost V 4 bases and J 6 bases; bases outside gene matches: 7. The CDR3 has 16 amino acids.

This CDR3 reads CASSYDSHTDTQYF. The CDR3 nucleotides are TGTGCCAGCAGTTACGACTCGCACACAGATACGCAGTATTTT. This chain uses TRBV6-6 with TRBJ2-3; D remains ambiguous. The germline V gene has CDR1 MNHNY and CDR2 SVGAGI (reference sequence). V lost 2 bases and J 2 bases, leaving 8 bases between the germline ends. The CDR3 consists of 14 residues.

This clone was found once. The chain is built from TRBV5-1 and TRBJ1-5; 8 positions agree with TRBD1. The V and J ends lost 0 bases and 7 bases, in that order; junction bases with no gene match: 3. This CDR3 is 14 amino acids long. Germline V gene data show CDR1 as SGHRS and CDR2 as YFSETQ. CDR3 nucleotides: TGCGCCAGCAGCTTGGCAGGGGGCGACCAGCCCCAGCATTTT. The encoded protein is CASSLAGGDQPQHF.

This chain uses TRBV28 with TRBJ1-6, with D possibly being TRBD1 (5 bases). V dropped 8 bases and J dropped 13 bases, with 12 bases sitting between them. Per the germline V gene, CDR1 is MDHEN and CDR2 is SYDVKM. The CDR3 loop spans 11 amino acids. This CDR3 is CASLGRGPLHF. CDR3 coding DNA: TGTGCCAGCCTTGGCCGGGGGCCCCTCCACTTT.

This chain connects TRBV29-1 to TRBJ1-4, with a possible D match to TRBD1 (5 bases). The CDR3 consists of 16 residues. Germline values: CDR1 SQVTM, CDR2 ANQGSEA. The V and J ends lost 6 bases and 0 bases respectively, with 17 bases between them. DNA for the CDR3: TGCAGCGTATCCGACAGTTTAGTTGCAACTAATGAAAAACTGTTTTTT. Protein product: CSVSDSLVATNEKLFF.

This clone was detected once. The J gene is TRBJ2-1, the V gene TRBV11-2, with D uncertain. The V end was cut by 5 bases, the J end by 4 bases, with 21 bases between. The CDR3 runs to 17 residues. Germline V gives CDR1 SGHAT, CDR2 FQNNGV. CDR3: CASSPPAGSTRYNEQFF. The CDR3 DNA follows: TGTGCCAGCAGCCCCCCGGCCGGGTCAACCCGATACAATGAGCAGTTCTTC.